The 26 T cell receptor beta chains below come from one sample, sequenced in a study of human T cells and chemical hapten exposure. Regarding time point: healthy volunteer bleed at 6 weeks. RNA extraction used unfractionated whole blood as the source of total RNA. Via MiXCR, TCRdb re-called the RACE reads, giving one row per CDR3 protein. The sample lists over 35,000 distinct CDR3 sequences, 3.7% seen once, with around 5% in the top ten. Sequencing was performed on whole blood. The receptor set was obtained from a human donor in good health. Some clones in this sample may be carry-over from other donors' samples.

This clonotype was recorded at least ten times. The CDR3 loop reads CASSSYSGGGYEQYF. The DNA of the CDR3 is TGCGCCAGCAGCTCCTACTCAGGGGGCGGCTACGAGCAGTACTTC. V is TRBV5-1 and J is TRBJ2-7; 8 nucleotides align to TRBD1. The CDR3 consists of 15 residues. Germline CDR1 and CDR2: SGHRS and YFSETQ. After removal of 3 bases from V and 3 bases from J, the junction contained 8 bases not matched to a gene.

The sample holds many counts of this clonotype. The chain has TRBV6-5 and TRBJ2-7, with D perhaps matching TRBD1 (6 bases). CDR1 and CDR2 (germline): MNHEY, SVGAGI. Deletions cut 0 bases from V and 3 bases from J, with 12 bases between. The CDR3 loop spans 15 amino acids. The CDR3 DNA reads TGTGCCAGCAGTTACTCCGAGGGACAAAGCTACGAGCAGTACTTC. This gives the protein CASSYSEGQSYEQYF.

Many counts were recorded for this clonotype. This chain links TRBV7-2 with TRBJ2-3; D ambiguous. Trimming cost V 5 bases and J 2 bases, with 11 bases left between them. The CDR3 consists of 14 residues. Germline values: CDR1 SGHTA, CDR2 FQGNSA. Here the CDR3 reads CASSRRHPTDTQYF. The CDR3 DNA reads TGTGCCAGCAGCCGGCGGCACCCCACAGATACGCAGTATTTT.

CDR3 sequence (DNA): TGTGCCAGCAGCATCGGTATAGGAGATACGCAGTATTTT. Translated: CASSIGIGDTQYF. This chain connects TRBV9 to TRBJ2-3; no firm D call. Trimming removed 4 bases from V and 5 bases from J, with 11 bases in between. Germline CDR1 reads SGDLS; CDR2 reads YYNGEE. CDR3 length: 13 amino acids.

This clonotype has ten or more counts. This CDR3 is CATLGQLNEKLFF. The CDR3 DNA sequence: TGTGCCACCCTGGGACAGCTGAATGAAAAACTGTTTTTT. The chain combines TRBV19 with TRBJ1-4, with 7 bases lining up with TRBD1. V shed 10 bases and J 5 bases; nucleotides not matched to a gene: 7. The germline V gene encodes CDR1 LNHDA and CDR2 SQIVND (reference sequence). The CDR3 is 13 amino acids. Using reference TRBV19 and TRBJ1-4 for the parts outside the CDR3, the full variable domain is DGGITQSPKYLFRKEGQNVTLSCEQNLNHDAMYWYRQDPGQGLRLIYYSQIVNDFQKGDIAEGYSVSREKKESFPLTVTSAQKNPTAFYLCATLGQLNEKLFFGSGTQLSVL.

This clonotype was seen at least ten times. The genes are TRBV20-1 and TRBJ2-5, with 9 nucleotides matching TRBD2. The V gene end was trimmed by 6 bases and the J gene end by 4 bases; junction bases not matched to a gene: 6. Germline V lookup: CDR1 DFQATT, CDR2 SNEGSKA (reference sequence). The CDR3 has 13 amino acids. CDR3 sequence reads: CSARPGLAETQYF. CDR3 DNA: TGCAGTGCACGGCCGGGACTAGCAGAGACCCAGTACTTC.

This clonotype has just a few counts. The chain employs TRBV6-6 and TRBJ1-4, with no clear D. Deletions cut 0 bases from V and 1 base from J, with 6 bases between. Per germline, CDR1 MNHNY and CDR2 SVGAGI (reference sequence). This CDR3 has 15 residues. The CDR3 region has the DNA TGTGCCAGCAGTTACTCGGGGAGAACTAATGAAAAACTGTTTTTT. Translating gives CASSYSGRTNEKLFF.

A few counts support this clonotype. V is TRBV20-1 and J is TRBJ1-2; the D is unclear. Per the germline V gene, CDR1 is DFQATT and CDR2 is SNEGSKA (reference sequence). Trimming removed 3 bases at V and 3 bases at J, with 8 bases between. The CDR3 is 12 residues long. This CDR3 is CSASPGYYGYTF. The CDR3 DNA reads TGCAGTGCTAGTCCCGGGTACTATGGCTACACCTTC.

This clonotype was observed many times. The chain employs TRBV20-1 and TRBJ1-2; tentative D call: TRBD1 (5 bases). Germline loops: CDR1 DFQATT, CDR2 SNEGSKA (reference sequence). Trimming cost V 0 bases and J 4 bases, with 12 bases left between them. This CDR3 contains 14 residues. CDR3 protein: CSAREVGGTYGYTF. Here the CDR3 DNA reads TGCAGTGCTAGAGAGGTTGGGGGGACCTATGGCTACACCTTC.

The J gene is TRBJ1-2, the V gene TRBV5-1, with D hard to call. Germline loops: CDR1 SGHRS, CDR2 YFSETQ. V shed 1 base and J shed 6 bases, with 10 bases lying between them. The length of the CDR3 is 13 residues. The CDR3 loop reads CASSLTTSDGYTF. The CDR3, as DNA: TGCGCCAGCAGCTTGACAACCAGCGATGGCTACACCTTC. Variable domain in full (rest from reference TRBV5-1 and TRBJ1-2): KAGVTQTPRYLIKTRGQQVTLSCSPISGHRSVSWYQQTPGQGLQFLFEYFSETQRNKGNFPGRFSGRQFSNSRSEMNVSTLELGDSALYLCASSLTTSDGYTFGSGTRLTVV.

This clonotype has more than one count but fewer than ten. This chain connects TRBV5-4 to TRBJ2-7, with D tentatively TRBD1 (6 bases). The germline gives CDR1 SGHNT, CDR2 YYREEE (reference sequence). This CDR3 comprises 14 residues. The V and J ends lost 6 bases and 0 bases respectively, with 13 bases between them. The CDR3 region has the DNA TGTGCCAGCACCTCGGACAGAAACTCCTACGAGCAGTACTTC. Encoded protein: CASTSDRNSYEQYF.

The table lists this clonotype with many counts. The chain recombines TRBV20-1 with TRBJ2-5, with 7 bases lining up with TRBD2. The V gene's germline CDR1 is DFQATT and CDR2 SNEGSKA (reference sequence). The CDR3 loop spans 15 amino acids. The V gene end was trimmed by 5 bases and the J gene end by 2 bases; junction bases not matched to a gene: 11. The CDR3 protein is CSAGVTSLSQETQYF. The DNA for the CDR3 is TGCAGTGCTGGAGTGACTAGCCTATCTCAAGAGACCCAGTACTTC.

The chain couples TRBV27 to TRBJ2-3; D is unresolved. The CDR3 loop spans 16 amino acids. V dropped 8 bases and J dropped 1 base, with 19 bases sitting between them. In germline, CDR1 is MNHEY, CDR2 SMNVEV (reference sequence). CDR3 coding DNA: TGTGCCAGCGCGTTGTTGGGGAAGAGACGCACAGATACGCAGTATTTT. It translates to CASALLGKRRTDTQYF.

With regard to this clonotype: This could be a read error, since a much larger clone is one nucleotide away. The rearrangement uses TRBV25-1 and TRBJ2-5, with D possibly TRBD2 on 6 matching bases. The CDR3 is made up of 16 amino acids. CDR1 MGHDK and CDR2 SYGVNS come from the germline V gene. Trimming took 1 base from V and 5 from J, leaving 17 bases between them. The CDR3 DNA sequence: TGTGCCAGCAGTGAATGGGGGGAAGGTAACGAGGAGACCCAGTACTTC. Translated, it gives CASSEWGEGNEETQYF.

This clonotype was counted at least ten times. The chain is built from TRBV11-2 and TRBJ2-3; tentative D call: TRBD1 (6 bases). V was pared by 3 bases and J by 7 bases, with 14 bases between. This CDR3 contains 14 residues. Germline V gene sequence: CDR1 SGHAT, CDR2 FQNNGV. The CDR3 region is CASSFFNTGYTQYF. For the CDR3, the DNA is TGTGCCAGCAGCTTTTTCAACACAGGGTATACGCAGTATTTT. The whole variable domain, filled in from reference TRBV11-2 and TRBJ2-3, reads EAGVAQSPRYKIIEKRQSVAFWCNPISGHATLYWYQQILGQGPKLLIQFQNNGVVDDSQLPKDRFSAERLKGVDSTLKIQPAKLEDSAVYLCASSFFNTGYTQYFGPGTRLTVL.

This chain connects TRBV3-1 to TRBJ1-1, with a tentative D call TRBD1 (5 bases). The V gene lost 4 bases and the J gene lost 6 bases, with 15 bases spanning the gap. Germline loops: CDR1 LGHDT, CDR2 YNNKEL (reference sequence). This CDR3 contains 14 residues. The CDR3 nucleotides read TGTGCCAGCAGCCCCCCCGGGTGGGGGGCTGAAGCTTTCTTT. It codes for CASSPPGWGAEAFF.

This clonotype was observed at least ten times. CDR3 in amino acids: CASSLAVGGIAAFF. Written as DNA, the CDR3 is TGTGCCAGCAGCTTAGCAGTTGGGGGGATAGCGGCTTTCTTT. The chain couples TRBV7-2 to TRBJ1-1; D might be TRBD1 (5 bases). Trimming took off 0 bases at V and 11 bases at J, with 16 bases between the two ends. Germline V CDR1 and CDR2: SGHTA, FQGNSA. CDR3 size: 14 residues.

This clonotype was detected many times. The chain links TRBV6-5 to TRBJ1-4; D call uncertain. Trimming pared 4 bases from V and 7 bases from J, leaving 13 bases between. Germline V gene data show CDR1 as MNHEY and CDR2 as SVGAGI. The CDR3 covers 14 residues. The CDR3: CASSFGVRTEKLFF. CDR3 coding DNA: TGTGCCAGCAGTTTTGGGGTCCGGACTGAAAAACTGTTTTTT.

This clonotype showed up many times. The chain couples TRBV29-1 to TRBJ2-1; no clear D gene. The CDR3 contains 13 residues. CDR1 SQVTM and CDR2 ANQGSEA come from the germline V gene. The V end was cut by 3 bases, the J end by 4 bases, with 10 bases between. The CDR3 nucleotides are TGCAGCGTTGACGGCCAGGAGTACAATGAGCAGTTCTTC. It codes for CSVDGQEYNEQFF.

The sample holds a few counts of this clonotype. CDR3 sequence (DNA): TGTGCCAGCAGTTTAAAGGTTACAGGGACCTACGAGCAGTACTTC. Its translation: CASSLKVTGTYEQYF. V and J are TRBV28 and TRBJ2-7; maybe TRBD1 (6 bases). V lost 2 bases to trimming and J lost 2 bases, with 13 bases between them. CDR3 length: 15 residues. The germline gives CDR1 MDHEN, CDR2 SYDVKM.

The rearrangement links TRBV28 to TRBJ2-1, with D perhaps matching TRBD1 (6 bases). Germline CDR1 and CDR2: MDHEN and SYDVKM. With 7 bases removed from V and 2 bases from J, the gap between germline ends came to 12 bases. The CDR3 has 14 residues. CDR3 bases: TGTGCCAGCATGGGGGCGGAAACCTACAATGAGCAGTTCTTC. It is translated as CASMGAETYNEQFF.

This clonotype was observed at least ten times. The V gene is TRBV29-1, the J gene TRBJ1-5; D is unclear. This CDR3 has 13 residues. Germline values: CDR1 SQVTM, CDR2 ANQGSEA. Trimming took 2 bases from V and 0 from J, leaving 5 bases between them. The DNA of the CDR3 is TGCAGCGTTGAAACGGGTAGCAATCAGCCCCAGCATTTT. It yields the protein CSVETGSNQPQHF.

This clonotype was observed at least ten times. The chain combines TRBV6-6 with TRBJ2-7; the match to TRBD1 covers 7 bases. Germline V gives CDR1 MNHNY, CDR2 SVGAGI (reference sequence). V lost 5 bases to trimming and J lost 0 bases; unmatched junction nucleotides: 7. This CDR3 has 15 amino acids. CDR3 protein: CASSPPGQSSYEQYF. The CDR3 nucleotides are TGTGCCAGCAGTCCCCCGGGACAGTCCTCCTACGAGCAGTACTTC.

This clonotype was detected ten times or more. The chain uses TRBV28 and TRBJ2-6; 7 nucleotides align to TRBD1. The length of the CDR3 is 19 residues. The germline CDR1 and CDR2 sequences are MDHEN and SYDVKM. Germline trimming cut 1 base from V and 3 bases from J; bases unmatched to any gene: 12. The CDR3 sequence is CASSLFGLKGAYGANVLTF. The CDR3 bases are TGTGCCAGCAGTTTATTCGGTCTGAAGGGGGCGTATGGGGCCAACGTCCTGACTTTC.

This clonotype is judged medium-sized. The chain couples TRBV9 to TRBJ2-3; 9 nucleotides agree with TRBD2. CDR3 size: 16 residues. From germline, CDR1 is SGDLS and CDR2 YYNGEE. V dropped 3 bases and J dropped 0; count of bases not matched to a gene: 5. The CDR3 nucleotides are TGTGCCAGCAGCGCACTAGCGGGCGACAGCACAGATACGCAGTATTTT. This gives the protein CASSALAGDSTDTQYF.

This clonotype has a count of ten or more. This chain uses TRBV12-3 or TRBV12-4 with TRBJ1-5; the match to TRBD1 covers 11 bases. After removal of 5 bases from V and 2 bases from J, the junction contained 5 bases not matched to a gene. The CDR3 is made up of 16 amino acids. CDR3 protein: CASSGQGANRNQPQHF. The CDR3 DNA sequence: TGTGCCAGCAGTGGACAGGGGGCAAATCGCAATCAGCCCCAGCATTTT.